The T cell receptor beta chain under discussion was sequenced for a study of T cell responses to AZD1222 COVID-19 vaccine. Study results and limitations: Just a handful of people given AZD1222 tested seropositive at baseline. Researchers took repertoire samples only after the peak T cell response had come. The study reported that nearly half of spike-specific TCRs target unmutated variant regions.

Comments on this clone: The antigen remains unidentified.

Repertoires were generated with immunoSEQ multiplex PCR, while TCRdb's copy carries only in-frame clones and drops some. Of just over 80,000 clones in the sample, approximately 90% are singletons; the top ten hold less than 7.5%. Germline V gene data show CDR1 as SGHNT and CDR2 as YENEEA. Trimming stripped 3 bases from V and 2 bases from J, with 22 bases between. The CDR3 contains 18 residues. The material sequenced was peripheral blood, taken on day 0 of AZD1222 vaccination. This chain joins TRBV11-3 and TRBJ1-1; D remains unclear. The receptor's source is an adult in good health. CDR3 region: CASSLVRPLQDGNTEAFF. The CDR3 nucleotides read TGTGCCAGCAGCTTGGTAAGACCCCTCCAGGACGGTAACACTGAAGCTTTCTTT.